By share, the clone carrying this TCR delta chain counts as medium-sized. In the same sample, other DNA sequences code for this CDR3. TCRdb re-called the RT-PCR reads using CATT. The data hold about 2,300 delta-chain clones, with roughly 5.3% observed a single time. V shed 4 bases and J 3 bases; nucleotides not matched to a gene: 16. The CDR3 consists of 18 residues. Germline values: CDR1 GEAIGNYY, CDR2 EKD. This entry comes from a study of gamma-delta T cells after stem cell transplantation. The sequenced sample consisted of gamma-delta T cells. The source is a human donor. It is not recorded whose cells these are; they may come from a transplant donor. This sequence joins TRDV2 and TRDJ2; 7 bases line up with TRDD3. The CDR3 here is CACDPLGGKGLVTAQLFF. CDR3 bases: TGTGCCTGTGATCCCCTGGGGGGGAAGGGGCTTGTGACAGCACAACTCTTCTTT.